Below are 24 T cell receptor beta chains sequenced from a single sample in a study of graft-versus-host responses after intestinal transplantation listed by TCRdb under 2021. Library creation used the immunoSEQ multiplex PCR assay. Not all clones reach the TCRdb copy of this immuneACCESS table, which keeps in-frame sequences only. Checked studies attribute under half of the gap to unresolved V genes and leave the rest unexplained. In all, the sample holds about 54,000 clones, and 75% to 95% of those were seen once. The leading ten clones occupy roughly 5.5% of the sample. Sequencing used PBMCs, obtained around 95 weeks after intestinal transplant. These receptors all come from a human patient who received an intestinal transplant, so some T cells may come from the graft donor.

V gene TRBV9 combines with J gene TRBJ1-1, with D tentatively TRBD1 (5 bases). CDR1 and CDR2 (germline): SGDLS, YYNGEE. The CDR3 has 15 amino acids. Trimming took 0 bases from V and 1 from J, leaving 10 bases between them. The CDR3: CASSVEGRGNTEAFF. The CDR3 coding sequence is TGTGCCAGCAGCGTAGAAGGGAGGGGGAACACTGAAGCTTTCTTT.

The chain recombines TRBV7-6 with TRBJ2-5; 7 nucleotides align to TRBD1. The CDR3 extends over 15 amino acids. J gave up 2 bases and V 5 bases, and 8 bases lay outside the gene matches. CDR1 is SGHVS, CDR2 FNYEAQ, per germline. CDR3 amino acids: CASSPFSTGQETQYF. Written as DNA, the CDR3 is TGTGCCAGCAGCCCCTTTTCGACAGGGCAAGAGACCCAGTACTTC.

V usage is TRBV18 and J usage is TRBJ1-5; D gene uncertain. The V and J ends lost 3 bases and 8 bases respectively, with 11 bases between them. CDR1 is KGHSH and CDR2 is LQKENI in the germline V gene. There are 13 residues in the CDR3. The CDR3 region has the DNA TGTGCCAGCTCACCTCTTGTTCACGAGCCCCAGCATTTT. Residues: CASSPLVHEPQHF.

The chain has TRBV7-9 and TRBJ2-1; D remains ambiguous. Trimming cost V 4 bases and J 5 bases, with 15 bases left between them. Germline V gene lookup returns CDR1 SEHNR and CDR2 FQNEAQ (reference sequence). The CDR3 sequence is 15 residues long. The CDR3 bases are TGTGCCAGCAGCTCCGGAAGTAGCCCCCACAATGAGCAGTTCTTC. This encodes CASSSGSSPHNEQFF.

This rearrangement joins TRBV9 to TRBJ1-5; D ambiguous. This CDR3 spans 14 amino acids. Deletions cut 2 bases from V and 7 bases from J, with 13 bases between. Germline CDR1 and CDR2: SGDLS and YYNGEE. This chain's CDR3 is CASSVWVSEQPQHF. Here the CDR3 DNA reads TGTGCCAGCAGCGTTTGGGTATCGGAACAGCCCCAGCATTTT.

The rearrangement joins TRBV6-6 to TRBJ1-1, with D possibly TRBD1 on 5 matching bases. The length of the CDR3 is 15 residues. V was trimmed by 5 bases and J by 1 base, leaving 14 bases between them. Germline loops: CDR1 MNHNY, CDR2 SVGAGI (reference sequence). CDR3 nucleotide sequence: TGTGCCAGCAGTCCCCGGGGGGGAAGGAACACTGAAGCTTTCTTT. Translation gives CASSPRGGRNTEAFF.

The chain couples TRBV5-1 to TRBJ2-1; no firm D call. CDR1 and CDR2 (germline): SGHRS, YFSETQ. Trimming removed 0 bases from V and 0 bases from J, with 4 bases in between. This CDR3 comprises 14 residues. The CDR3 is CASSLAYSYNEQFF. The CDR3 DNA is TGCGCCAGCAGCTTGGCTTACTCCTACAATGAGCAGTTCTTC.

The rearrangement joins TRBV5-5 to TRBJ2-7, with D possibly being TRBD1 or TRBD2 (5 bases each). Germline CDR1 is SGHKS and CDR2 is YYEKEE (reference sequence). With 4 bases removed from V and 2 bases from J, the gap between germline ends came to 16 bases. The CDR3 spans 15 residues. The CDR3 is CASSPTGTDTYEQYF. The DNA for the CDR3 is TGTGCCAGCAGCCCAACCGGGACGGACACCTACGAGCAGTACTTC.

The J gene is TRBJ2-3, the V gene TRBV7-9; D perhaps matches TRBD2 (6 bases). The CDR3 is made up of 15 amino acids. CDR1 is SEHNR, CDR2 FQNEAQ, per germline (reference sequence). The ends were cut back, 1 base at V and 5 bases at J, with 13 bases in the middle. Here the CDR3 DNA reads TGTGCCAGCAGCTTAGTGGCGGGGAGAGTAGATACGCAGTATTTT. Residues: CASSLVAGRVDTQYF.

The chain combines TRBV5-1 with TRBJ2-7; D may match TRBD1 or TRBD2 (6 bases each). The length of the CDR3 is 14 residues. Trimming removed 4 bases at V and 3 bases at J, with 14 bases between. Germline-derived CDR1 and CDR2 are SGHRS and YFSETQ. The CDR3 is CASSPGDSIYEQYF. The CDR3, as DNA: TGCGCCAGCAGCCCAGGGGACTCCATCTACGAGCAGTACTTC.

The genes are TRBV30 and TRBJ2-7; no clear D gene. Deletions cut 0 bases from V and 5 bases from J, with 11 bases between. The CDR3 spans 13 residues. Germline values: CDR1 GTSNPN, CDR2 SVGIG (reference sequence). CDR3 region: CAWSVPVIDEQYF. The CDR3 DNA reads as TGTGCCTGGAGTGTGCCAGTAATCGACGAGCAGTACTTC.

The rearrangement links TRBV7-9 to TRBJ2-1; D perhaps matches TRBD2 (7 bases). V was pared by 3 bases and J by 7 bases, with 16 bases between. This CDR3 spans 15 amino acids. Germline V gene sequence: CDR1 SEHNR, CDR2 FQNEAQ (reference sequence). In DNA, the CDR3 is TGTGCCAGCAGCTTGGCGGGGGCAGTACTAAATGAGCAGTTCTTC. It translates to CASSLAGAVLNEQFF.

This clone has only one observation. The V call is TRBV6-4, the J call TRBJ2-3, with 7 bases identical to TRBD1. The V gene's germline CDR1 is MRHNA and CDR2 SNTAGT. The CDR3 spans 15 residues. Losses at the gene ends were 4 bases for V and 2 bases for J; bases not matched to a gene: 6. The CDR3 coding sequence is TGTGCCAGCAGTGTACATGGACAGGCCACAGATACGCAGTATTTT. Translating it yields CASSVHGQATDTQYF.

The chain recombines TRBV7-3 with TRBJ2-5; 15 bases line up with TRBD2. Germline values: CDR1 SGHTA, CDR2 FQGTGA. This CDR3 region has 17 residues. V was clipped by 5 bases and J by 3 bases; unmatched bases: 7. CDR3 DNA: TGTGCCAGCAGCCCACCGGGACTAGCGGGGGGCAAAGAGACCCAGTACTTC. Translating it yields CASSPPGLAGGKETQYF.

The chain links TRBV7-9 to TRBJ2-2; D is ambiguous. Trimming took 5 bases from V and 0 from J, leaving 10 bases between them. There are 15 residues in the CDR3. CDR1 SEHNR and CDR2 FQNEAQ come from the germline V gene (reference sequence). Here the CDR3 reads CASSLRVANTGELFF. CDR3 in DNA: TGTGCCAGCAGCCTCAGAGTCGCGAACACCGGGGAGCTGTTTTTT.

This clone was observed once. This rearrangement joins TRBV5-6 to TRBJ2-7; D is unclear. The CDR3 totals 15 residues. Germline CDR1 SGHDT, CDR2 YYEEEE. V was shortened by 2 bases and J by 4 bases, with 16 bases between the two germline ends. The chain's CDR3 is CASSFGSSGFYEQYF. The CDR3 DNA sequence: TGTGCCAGCAGCTTTGGTTCGTCGGGCTTTTACGAGCAGTACTTC. The full variable domain, its missing parts supplied by reference TRBV5-6 and TRBJ2-7, is DAGVTQSPTHLIKTRGQQVTLRCSPKSGHDTVSWYQQALGQGPQFIFQYYEEEERQRGNFPDRFSGHQFPNYSSELNVNALLLGDSALYLCASSFGSSGFYEQYFGPGTRLTVT.

In its sample, this clone was seen once. This chain connects TRBV9 to TRBJ2-7; D is perhaps TRBD1 or TRBD2 (6 bases each). The V and J ends lost 3 bases and 0 bases respectively, with 10 bases between them. Germline CDR1 is SGDLS and CDR2 is YYNGEE. There are 14 residues in the CDR3. The CDR3 DNA follows: TGTGCCAGCAGCGCGGAGGGGGGCTCCTACGAGCAGTACTTC. The encoded protein is CASSAEGGSYEQYF.

The V call is TRBV5-4, the J call TRBJ2-3; TRBD2 aligns across 16 bases. The germline gives CDR1 SGHNT, CDR2 YYREEE (reference sequence). Germline trimming cut 4 bases from V and 0 bases from J; bases unmatched to any gene: 5. The CDR3 runs 18 residues. The CDR3 DNA is TGTGCCAGCAGCCGGGGACTAGCGGGGGGGCTGAGCACAGATACGCAGTATTTT. Protein: CASSRGLAGGLSTDTQYF.

In its sample, this clone was seen once. This chain connects TRBV4-1 to TRBJ1-4; possible D gene TRBD1, 5 bases. Trimming cost V 1 base and J 10 bases, with 16 bases left between them. Germline assignment: CDR1 MGHRA and CDR2 YSYEKL. CDR3 size: 15 residues. CDR3 residues: CASSQAPGPLGKLFF. For the CDR3, the DNA is TGCGCCAGCAGCCAAGCGCCGGGACCCCTCGGAAAACTGTTTTTT.

The J gene is TRBJ1-3, the V gene TRBV6-5; D perhaps matches TRBD1 (6 bases). V lost 6 bases to trimming and J lost 4 bases, with 13 bases between them. The germline V gene encodes CDR1 MNHEY and CDR2 SVGAGI. This CDR3 comprises 14 residues. The DNA of the CDR3 is TGTGCCAGCAGCCGGGGGCCCACCGGAAACACCATATATTTT. Residues: CASSRGPTGNTIYF.

The rearrangement joins TRBV11-3 to TRBJ2-1; no reliable D call. Germline assignment: CDR1 SGHNT and CDR2 YENEEA. The CDR3 has 14 residues. V shed 5 bases and J shed 2 bases, with 10 bases lying between them. CDR3 loop: CASSVYRTYNEQFF. As DNA, the CDR3 is TGTGCCAGCAGCGTGTACCGGACCTACAATGAGCAGTTCTTC.

The chain couples TRBV7-9 to TRBJ2-7, with D uncertain. Germline loops: CDR1 SEHNR, CDR2 FQNEAQ (reference sequence). The CDR3 consists of 14 residues. V dropped 5 bases and J dropped 4 bases, with 15 bases sitting between them. The CDR3 is CASSLLDTQYEQYF. CDR3 nucleotide sequence: TGTGCCAGCAGCCTACTCGACACGCAATACGAGCAGTACTTC.

This chain joins TRBV6-5 and TRBJ2-7, with D possibly TRBD2 on 7 matching bases. There are 13 residues in the CDR3. Germline values: CDR1 MNHEY, CDR2 SVGAGI. V lost 6 bases to trimming and J lost 6 bases, with 15 bases between them. For the CDR3, the DNA is TGTGCCAGCAGGGTAACAAGGGGGGGCGAGCAGTACTTC. This sequence encodes CASRVTRGGEQYF.

The rearrangement joins TRBV5-1 to TRBJ1-4, with D perhaps TRBD1 (6 bases). The V end was cut by 3 bases, the J end by 0 bases, with 9 bases between. From germline, CDR1 is SGHRS and CDR2 YFSETQ. The CDR3 extends over 15 amino acids. CDR3 nucleotides: TGCGCCAGCAGCTGGAAGGGGGCAACTAATGAAAAACTGTTTTTT. As protein: CASSWKGATNEKLFF.